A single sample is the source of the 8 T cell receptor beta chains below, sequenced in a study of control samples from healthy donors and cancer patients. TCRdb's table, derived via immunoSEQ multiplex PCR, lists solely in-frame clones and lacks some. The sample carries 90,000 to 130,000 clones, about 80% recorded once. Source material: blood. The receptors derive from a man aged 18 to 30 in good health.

The CDR3 nucleotides are TGTGCCAGCTCAGCCGGGGGAGATGGCTACACCTTC. It translates to CASSAGGDGYTF. The gene calls are TRBV18 and TRBJ1-2; D perhaps matches TRBD1 (5 bases). The CDR3 is 12 amino acids. CDR1 is KGHSH, CDR2 LQKENI, per germline. The germline V and J ends were trimmed by 5 bases and 6 bases, with 10 bases remaining between them.

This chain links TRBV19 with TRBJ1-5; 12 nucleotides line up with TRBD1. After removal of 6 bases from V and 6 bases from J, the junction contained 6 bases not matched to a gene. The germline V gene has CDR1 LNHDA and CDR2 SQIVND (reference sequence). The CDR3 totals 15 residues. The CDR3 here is CASRARDRGLQPQHF. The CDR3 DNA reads TGTGCCAGTAGAGCCCGGGACAGGGGGCTTCAGCCCCAGCATTTT. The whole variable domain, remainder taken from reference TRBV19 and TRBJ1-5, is DGGITQSPKYLFRKEGQNVTLSCEQNLNHDAMYWYRQDPGQGLRLIYYSQIVNDFQKGDIAEGYSVSREKKESFPLTVTSAQKNPTAFYLCASRARDRGLQPQHFGDGTRLSIL.

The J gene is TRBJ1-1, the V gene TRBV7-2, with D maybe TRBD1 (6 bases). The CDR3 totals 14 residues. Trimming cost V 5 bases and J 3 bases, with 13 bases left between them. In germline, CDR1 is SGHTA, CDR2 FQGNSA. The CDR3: CASSLGHGDTEAFF. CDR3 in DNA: TGTGCCAGCAGCCTGGGACATGGGGACACTGAAGCTTTCTTT.

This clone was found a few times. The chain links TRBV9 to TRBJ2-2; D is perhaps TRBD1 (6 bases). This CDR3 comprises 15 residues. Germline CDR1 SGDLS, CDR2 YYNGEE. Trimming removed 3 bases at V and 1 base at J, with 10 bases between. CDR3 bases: TGTGCCAGCAGCGCCCGAGGGGGGAACACCGGGGAGCTGTTTTTT. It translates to CASSARGGNTGELFF. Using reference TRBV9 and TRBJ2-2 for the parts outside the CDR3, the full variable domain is DSGVTQTPKHLITATGQRVTLRCSPRSGDLSVYWYQQSLDQGLQFLIQYYNGEERAKGNILERFSAQQFPDLHSELNLSSLELGDSALYFCASSARGGNTGELFFGEGSRLTVL.

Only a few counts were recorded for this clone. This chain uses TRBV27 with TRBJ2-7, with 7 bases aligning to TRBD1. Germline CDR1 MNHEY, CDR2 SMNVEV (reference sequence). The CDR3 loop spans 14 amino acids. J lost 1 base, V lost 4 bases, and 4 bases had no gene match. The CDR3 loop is CASSYRGDSYEQYF. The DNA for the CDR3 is TGTGCCAGCAGTTACAGGGGCGATTCCTACGAGCAGTACTTC.

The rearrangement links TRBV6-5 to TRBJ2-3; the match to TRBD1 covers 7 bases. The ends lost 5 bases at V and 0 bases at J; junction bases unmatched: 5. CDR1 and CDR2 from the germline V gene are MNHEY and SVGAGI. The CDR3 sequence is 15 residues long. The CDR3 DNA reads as TGTGCCAGCAGTCGGGGACAGTTTAGCACAGATACGCAGTATTTT. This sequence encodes CASSRGQFSTDTQYF.

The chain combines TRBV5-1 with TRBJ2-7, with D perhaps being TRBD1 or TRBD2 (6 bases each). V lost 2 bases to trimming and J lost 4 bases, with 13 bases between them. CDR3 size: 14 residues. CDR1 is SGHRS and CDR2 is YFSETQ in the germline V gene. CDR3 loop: CASSFGGDKYEQYF. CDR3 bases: TGCGCCAGCAGCTTCGGGGGCGATAAGTACGAGCAGTACTTC.

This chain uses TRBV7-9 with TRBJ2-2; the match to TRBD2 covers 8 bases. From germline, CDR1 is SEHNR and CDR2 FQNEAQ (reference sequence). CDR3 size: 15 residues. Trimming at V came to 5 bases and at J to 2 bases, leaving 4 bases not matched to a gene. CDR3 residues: CASSAGGVNTGELFF. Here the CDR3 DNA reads TGTGCCAGCAGCGCGGGGGGTGTCAACACCGGGGAGCTGTTTTTT.